This T cell receptor (beta chain) comes out of a study of shared clonotypes between healthy human individuals. Study-wide findings and caveats: It was anticipated that sequencing depth would influence how many clonotypes donors shared.

Germline V CDR1 and CDR2: SGHTA, FQGNSA. This CDR3 has 15 residues. Trimming shortened V by 5 bases and J by 3 bases, and 16 bases separated the two germline ends. Remarks on this clone: Its target is unknown.

Profiled with immunoSEQ multiplex PCR; TCRdb holds only in-frame clones, not every one. The sample comprises around 990,000 clones, 60% to 80% of which are singletons, and 0.89% rests with the top ten. The clonotype originates from a man aged 18 to 29 in good health. Some clones in this sample may be carry-over from other donors' samples. The chain carries TRBV7-2 and TRBJ1-1, with D unresolved. Specimen: memory CD4+ T cells from PBMCs. Indicated subset: CD45RA-negative fraction. The CDR3 protein is CASSQVAGGHTEAFF. For the CDR3, the DNA is TGTGCCAGCAGCCAAGTGGCAGGCGGGCACACTGAAGCTTTCTTT.